The rows below give T cell receptor beta chains drawn from one sample of a study of blood T cell repertoires in COVID-19. Profiled with immunoSEQ multiplex PCR; TCRdb holds only in-frame clones, not every one. The sample lists 40,000 to 50,000 clones, 87% occurring once. Sequenced sample: peripheral blood. Receptors originate from a woman aged 80 or over with COVID-19, enrolled during active disease. Each CDR3 is given with its conserved first and last residue. The order of the fields is V gene, D gene, clone size, CDR3 length, J gene, CDR3 DNA, CDR3 protein. A D gene is named only where the DNA matches it firmly. The size entry is marked missing in some rows and otherwise reads once, few, many or a size class.

TRBV9,NA,NA,17,TRBJ2-2,TGTGCCAGCAGCGTCCTGCCACTAGCCCCGGTAACCGGGGAGCTGTTTTTT,CASSVLPLAPVTGELFF
TRBV15,TRBD2,NA,15,TRBJ2-5,TGTGCCACCAGCAGGGGACTAGCGGGGGAAGAGACCCAGTACTTC,CATSRGLAGEETQYF
TRBV7-9,TRBD1,NA,18,TRBJ1-2,TGTGCCAGCAGCTCAGTATTACGACGTCGACAGGGTAGAGATGGCTACACCTTC,CASSSVLRRRQGRDGYTF
TRBV19,TRBD1,NA,13,TRBJ1-5,TGTGCCACCGGACAGGGCGGTAACCAGCCCCAGCATTTT,CATGQGGNQPQHF
TRBV9,NA,NA,16,TRBJ2-3,TGTGCCAGCAGCCCCCCGGAGGGGCCCCTCACAGATACGCAGTATTTT,CASSPPEGPLTDTQYF
TRBV10-1,NA,once,13,TRBJ1-1,TGCGCCAGCAGTGAGCAGGCCAACACTGAAGCTTTCTTT,CASSEQANTEAFF
TRBV30,TRBD2,once,14,TRBJ2-3,TGTGCCTGGAGAGCAGCGGGGGCCACAGATACGCAGTATTTT,CAWRAAGATDTQYF
TRBV5-1,TRBD1,NA,16,TRBJ1-4,TGCGCCAGCAGCTCTGTGGGACAGCTTGGTAATGAAAAACTGTTTTTT,CASSSVGQLGNEKLFF
TRBV19,TRBD1,NA,16,TRBJ1-1,TGTGCCAGTAGTTACAGGGGATACGCATGGAACACTGAAGCTTTCTTT,CASSYRGYAWNTEAFF
TRBV13,TRBD2,few,16,TRBJ2-1,TGTGCCAGCAGCCCCCGAGGCGCGGGGGGGCCCGGTGAGCAGTTCTTC,CASSPRGAGGPGEQFF
TRBV7-7,NA,NA,14,TRBJ2-7,TGTGCTAGCAGCTTTGGCGGGGGCGGGTACGAGCAGTACTTC,CASSFGGGGYEQYF
TRBV28,NA,NA,14,TRBJ1-2,TGTGCCAGCAGTGACCCAGGGCGCATATATGGCTACACCTTC,CASSDPGRIYGYTF
TRBV11-2,TRBD2,NA,15,TRBJ2-5,TGTGCCAGCGCGACTAGCGGGGGGGCAAGGGAGACCCAGTACTTC,CASATSGGARETQYF
TRBV30,TRBD2,NA,13,TRBJ2-7,TGTGCCTGGAGTGTCAGCGGGGCGGGGGAGCAGTACTTC,CAWSVSGAGEQYF
TRBV7-9,TRBD1,NA,12,TRBJ1-1,TGTGCCAGCAGCACAACGGGACAGGAAGCTTTCTTT,CASSTTGQEAFF
TRBV11-2,NA,NA,12,TRBJ1-5,TGTGCCAGCAGCTTAGGATCCGGGCCCCAGCATTTT,CASSLGSGPQHF
TRBV12-5,NA,NA,13,TRBJ1-1,TGTGCTAGTGCCCTGGGGGGAAACACTGAAGCTTTCTTT,CASALGGNTEAFF
TRBV7-9,NA,NA,14,TRBJ1-6,TGTGCCAGCAGCCTCAGCCTGAGGGAGTCACCCCTCCACTTT,CASSLSLRESPLHF
TRBV6-5,TRBD2,NA,15,TRBJ2-1,TGTGCCAGCAAAATTTTACTAGCGGGAGACAATGAGCAGTTCTTC,CASKILLAGDNEQFF
TRBV19,TRBD1,NA,16,TRBJ2-6,TGTGCCAGTAGACAGGGGGCAGGATCTGGGGCCAACGTCCTGACTTTC,CASRQGAGSGANVLTF
TRBV5-1,TRBD1,NA,13,TRBJ2-7,TGCGCCAGCAGTTCCGGGACAGCGAGACTGGAGTACTTC,CASSSGTARLEYF
TRBV10-2,TRBD2,NA,14,TRBJ2-5,TGCGCCAGCCTTCAACTAGCGGGAGGAGAGACCCAGTACTTC,CASLQLAGGETQYF
TRBV30,TRBD2,NA,14,TRBJ2-1,TGTGCCTTCGATACTAGCGGGGGTTACAATGAGCAGTTCTTC,CAFDTSGGYNEQFF
TRBV3-1/TRBV3-2,TRBD2,NA,15,TRBJ2-1,TGTGCCAGCAGCCAAGATGTAGCGGGGGGCCGAGAGCAGTTCTTC,CASSQDVAGGREQFF
TRBV27,TRBD1,once,15,TRBJ1-1,TGTGCCAGCAGTTACGTACAGGGGGGAAGAACTGAAGCTTTCTTT,CASSYVQGGRTEAFF
TRBV7-9,NA,once,14,TRBJ1-4,TGTGCCAGCAGCTCCCCAAGGGGCGTTGAAAAACTGTTTTTT,CASSSPRGVEKLFF
TRBV27,NA,NA,14,TRBJ1-1,TGTGCCAGCAGGCTACAGGGATTCGACACTGAAGCTTTCTTT,CASRLQGFDTEAFF
TRBV5-1,NA,once,13,TRBJ2-1,TGCGCCAGCAGCCTGAGAGTTGACAATGAGCAGTTCTTC,CASSLRVDNEQFF
TRBV18,NA,NA,14,TRBJ1-5,TGTGCCAGCCAGCAGACAGCGAGCAATCAGCCCCAGCATTTT,CASQQTASNQPQHF
TRBV6-5,NA,few,14,TRBJ2-3,TGTGCCAGCAGTTCCTCTAGCGCACAGGGGACGCAGTATTTT,CASSSSSAQGTQYF
TRBV21-1,NA,once,16,TRBJ1-4,TGTGCCAGCAGCAAAGCGCGGTCACAGGGTAGGGAAAAACTGTTTTTT,CASSKARSQGREKLFF
TRBV4-1,NA,once,14,TRBJ2-7,TGCGCCAGCAGCCAAGGAGTTATGAGCTCCGAGCAGTACTTC,CASSQGVMSSEQYF
TRBV10-1,NA,once,14,TRBJ1-1,TGCGCCAGCAGTGAGTCGAGTCAGAACACTGAAGCTTTCTTT,CASSESSQNTEAFF
TRBV14,NA,NA,15,TRBJ2-1,TGTGCCAGCAGCCAGGCGGGGCTCTCCTACAATGAGCAGTTCTTC,CASSQAGLSYNEQFF
TRBV6-2/TRBV6-3,TRBD1,once,14,TRBJ1-5,TGTGCCAGCAGTTATTCAGGGGGAAATCAGCCCCAGCATTTT,CASSYSGGNQPQHF
TRBV18,TRBD2,NA,18,TRBJ2-1,TGTGCCAGCTCCCGACAGGGGGCGACTAGCGGGAGGTGGAATGAGCAGTTCTTC,CASSRQGATSGRWNEQFF
TRBV2,TRBD1,NA,15,TRBJ1-2,TGTGCCAGCAGTGAGGTGGGACAGGGGCTATATGGCTACACCTTC,CASSEVGQGLYGYTF
TRBV5-5,NA,NA,12,TRBJ2-1,TGTGCCAGCAGCTTGGCCAACAATGAGCAGTTCTTC,CASSLANNEQFF
TRBV13,NA,NA,15,TRBJ2-3,TGTGCCAGCAGCTTAGGTAGTAGCGGAGTAGATACGCAGTATTTT,CASSLGSSGVDTQYF
TRBV11-2,TRBD1,NA,15,TRBJ2-1,TGTGCCAGCAGCACGCGACAGGGGGCGGGGAATGAGCAGTTCTTC,CASSTRQGAGNEQFF
TRBV9,TRBD1,NA,15,TRBJ2-7,TGTGCCAGCAGCGTAGGCGGGACAGGGAACCACGAGCAGTACTTC,CASSVGGTGNHEQYF
TRBV12-5,TRBD2,NA,17,TRBJ2-3,TGTGCTAGTGGTTTGGCCTCGACTAGCGGACCCCCGGATACGCAGTATTTT,CASGLASTSGPPDTQYF
TRBV6-5,NA,NA,15,TRBJ2-3,TGTGCCAGCAGTTTCGGGTCCGGAAGACCAGATACGCAGTATTTT,CASSFGSGRPDTQYF
TRBV28,NA,NA,12,TRBJ2-2,TGTGCCAGCAGGCGCAACACCGGGGAGCTGTTTTTT,CASRRNTGELFF
TRBV6-5,NA,NA,16,TRBJ1-3,TGTGCCAGCAGTTCCGCCGGGACACACTCTGGAAACACCATATATTTT,CASSSAGTHSGNTIYF
TRBV2,NA,once,13,TRBJ1-5,TGTGCCAGCGGACCTTGGGGGCGGCAGCCCCAGCATTTT,CASGPWGRQPQHF
TRBV30,NA,NA,12,TRBJ1-1,TGTGCCTGGACTGCGGGAACAGTAAAAGCTTTCTTT,CAWTAGTVKAFF
TRBV11-1,TRBD1,NA,16,TRBJ1-4,TGTGCCAGCAGCCGGGACAGGGGAGCCCCGAATGAAAAACTGTTTTTT,CASSRDRGAPNEKLFF
TRBV19,NA,once,16,TRBJ1-2,TGTGCCAGTAGTATACTAAGTGGGCAGGGATATAATGGCTACACCTTC,CASSILSGQGYNGYTF
TRBV11-3,NA,NA,15,TRBJ2-2,TGTGCCAGCAGCAAAACCTCCGACACCCGCGGGGAGCTGTTTTTT,CASSKTSDTRGELFF
TRBV5-1,NA,NA,16,TRBJ1-1,TGCGCCAGCAGCTCCGCGGGAGGGGTACCTCAGACTGAAGCTTTCTTT,CASSSAGGVPQTEAFF